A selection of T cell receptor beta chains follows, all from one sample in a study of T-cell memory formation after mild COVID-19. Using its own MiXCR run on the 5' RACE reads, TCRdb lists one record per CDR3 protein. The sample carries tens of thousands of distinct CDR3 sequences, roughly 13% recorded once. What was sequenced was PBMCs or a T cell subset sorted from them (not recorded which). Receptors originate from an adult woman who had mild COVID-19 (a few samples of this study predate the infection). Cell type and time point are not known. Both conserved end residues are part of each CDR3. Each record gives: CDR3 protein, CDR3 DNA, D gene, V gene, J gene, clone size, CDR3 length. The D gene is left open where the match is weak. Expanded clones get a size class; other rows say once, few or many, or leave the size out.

cdr3_aa: CASSENPGRAGANVLTF; cdr3_nt: TGTGCCAGCAGCGAAAACCCCGGCAGGGCTGGGGCCAACGTCCTGACTTTC; d_call: -; v_call: TRBV9; j_call: TRBJ2-6; clone_size: -; cdr3_length: 17
cdr3_aa: CASRPVLGTDTQYF; cdr3_nt: TGTGCCAGCCGACCAGTCCTCGGCACAGATACGCAGTATTTT; d_call: -; v_call: TRBV9; j_call: TRBJ2-3; clone_size: -; cdr3_length: 14
cdr3_aa: CASSVVEFTGELFF; cdr3_nt: TGTGCCAGCAGCGTAGTCGAGTTCACCGGGGAGCTGTTTTTT; d_call: -; v_call: TRBV5-5; j_call: TRBJ2-2; clone_size: -; cdr3_length: 14
cdr3_aa: CAISPPGTSYEQYF; cdr3_nt: TGTGCCATCAGTCCTCCCGGGACTTCCTACGAGCAGTACTTC; d_call: -; v_call: TRBV10-3; j_call: TRBJ2-7; clone_size: many; cdr3_length: 14
cdr3_aa: CASSDSPGRDEQFF; cdr3_nt: TGTGCCAGCAGCGATTCGCCTGGGCGAGATGAGCAGTTCTTC; d_call: -; v_call: TRBV4-2; j_call: TRBJ2-1; clone_size: -; cdr3_length: 14
cdr3_aa: CASRPRAGAPQETQYF; cdr3_nt: TGTGCCAGCCGACCCCGAGCGGGGGCTCCCCAAGAGACCCAGTACTTC; d_call: TRBD2; v_call: TRBV2; j_call: TRBJ2-5; clone_size: -; cdr3_length: 16
cdr3_aa: CASSQDMLGLAGGLYNEQFF; cdr3_nt: TGCGCCAGCAGCCAAGATATGTTGGGACTAGCGGGAGGCCTATACAATGAGCAGTTCTTC; d_call: TRBD2; v_call: TRBV4-3; j_call: TRBJ2-1; clone_size: -; cdr3_length: 20
cdr3_aa: CASSHLAGQDTQYF; cdr3_nt: TGTGCCAGCAGCCATCTAGCGGGGCAGGATACGCAGTATTTT; d_call: TRBD2; v_call: TRBV4-2; j_call: TRBJ2-3; clone_size: -; cdr3_length: 14
cdr3_aa: CASSPPRVVLDSPLHF; cdr3_nt: TGTGCCAGCAGCCCCCCCAGGGTAGTTCTAGATTCACCCCTCCACTTT; d_call: -; v_call: TRBV27; j_call: TRBJ1-6; clone_size: few; cdr3_length: 16
cdr3_aa: CASSFGQGYYGYTF; cdr3_nt: TGCGCCAGCAGCTTCGGACAGGGTTACTATGGCTACACCTTC; d_call: TRBD1; v_call: TRBV5-1; j_call: TRBJ1-2; clone_size: -; cdr3_length: 14
cdr3_aa: CAWRRGEKLFF; cdr3_nt: TGTGCCTGGAGACGGGGCGAAAAACTGTTTTTT; d_call: -; v_call: TRBV30; j_call: TRBJ1-4; clone_size: few; cdr3_length: 11
cdr3_aa: CASSFTPRTGDEQYF; cdr3_nt: TGTGCCAGCAGCTTCACCCCCCGGACAGGGGACGAGCAGTACTTC; d_call: TRBD1; v_call: TRBV5-6; j_call: TRBJ2-7; clone_size: -; cdr3_length: 15
cdr3_aa: CASAPSPYEQYF; cdr3_nt: TGTGCCAGCGCCCCGTCACCATACGAGCAGTACTTC; d_call: -; v_call: TRBV6-5; j_call: TRBJ2-7; clone_size: few; cdr3_length: 12
cdr3_aa: CASSPRRGTANTGELFF; cdr3_nt: TGTGCCAGCAGCCCCCGGCGGGGAACCGCGAACACCGGGGAGCTGTTTTTT; d_call: -; v_call: TRBV7-9; j_call: TRBJ2-2; clone_size: -; cdr3_length: 17
cdr3_aa: CASSQERRLAGYNEQFF; cdr3_nt: TGTGCCAGCAGCCAAGAGAGGCGCCTAGCGGGGTACAATGAGCAGTTCTTC; d_call: TRBD2; v_call: TRBV4-2; j_call: TRBJ2-1; clone_size: many; cdr3_length: 17
cdr3_aa: CASSYSMGEENEKLFF; cdr3_nt: TGTGCCAGCAGTTACTCGATGGGGGAGGAAAATGAAAAACTGTTTTTT; d_call: -; v_call: TRBV6-5; j_call: TRBJ1-4; clone_size: -; cdr3_length: 16
cdr3_aa: CASSLSLERGNTDTQYF; cdr3_nt: TGTGCCAGCAGTTTGTCCCTCGAGCGGGGGAACACAGATACGCAGTATTTT; d_call: TRBD2; v_call: TRBV12-3/TRBV12-4; j_call: TRBJ2-3; clone_size: few; cdr3_length: 17
cdr3_aa: CAWSYLENLGTEAFF; cdr3_nt: TGTGCCTGGAGTTACCTAGAGAATTTGGGCACTGAAGCTTTCTTT; d_call: -; v_call: TRBV30; j_call: TRBJ1-1; clone_size: few; cdr3_length: 15
cdr3_aa: CSASPLPGLAGGISYNEQFF; cdr3_nt: TGCAGTGCTAGTCCCTTACCGGGACTAGCGGGAGGAATATCCTACAATGAGCAGTTCTTC; d_call: TRBD2; v_call: TRBV20-1; j_call: TRBJ2-1; clone_size: -; cdr3_length: 20
cdr3_aa: CATSSLAGAYNEQFF; cdr3_nt: TGTGCCACCAGCAGTCTAGCGGGGGCCTACAATGAGCAGTTCTTC; d_call: TRBD2; v_call: TRBV15; j_call: TRBJ2-1; clone_size: few; cdr3_length: 15
cdr3_aa: CASSFDSPVGSYNEQFF; cdr3_nt: TGTGCCAGCAGCTTCGACTCCCCGGTCGGATCCTACAATGAGCAGTTCTTC; d_call: -; v_call: TRBV7-6; j_call: TRBJ2-1; clone_size: few; cdr3_length: 17
cdr3_aa: CATSDFGGGEQYF; cdr3_nt: TGTGCCACCAGTGATTTTGGGGGTGGCGAGCAGTACTTC; d_call: -; v_call: TRBV24-1; j_call: TRBJ2-7; clone_size: few; cdr3_length: 13
cdr3_aa: CASSPLLSEQYF; cdr3_nt: TGTGCCAGCAGCCCACTTCTATCAGAGCAGTACTTC; d_call: -; v_call: TRBV12-3/TRBV12-4; j_call: TRBJ2-7; clone_size: -; cdr3_length: 12
cdr3_aa: CSALRGGGNQPQHF; cdr3_nt: TGCAGTGCCCTCAGGGGAGGGGGCAATCAGCCCCAGCATTTT; d_call: -; v_call: TRBV20-1; j_call: TRBJ1-5; clone_size: few; cdr3_length: 14
cdr3_aa: CASSDPLAGGYNEQFF; cdr3_nt: TGTGCCAGCAGCGACCCCCTAGCGGGGGGGTACAATGAGCAGTTCTTC; d_call: TRBD2; v_call: TRBV12-3/TRBV12-4; j_call: TRBJ2-1; clone_size: many; cdr3_length: 16
cdr3_aa: CSARDSGSGAYEQYF; cdr3_nt: TGCAGTGCTAGAGATTCAGGTAGCGGGGCCTACGAGCAGTACTTC; d_call: TRBD2; v_call: TRBV20-1; j_call: TRBJ2-7; clone_size: -; cdr3_length: 15
cdr3_aa: CASSQDFGIRDTEAFF; cdr3_nt: TGTGCCAGCAGCCAAGATTTTGGGATTCGGGACACTGAAGCTTTCTTT; d_call: -; v_call: TRBV14; j_call: TRBJ1-1; clone_size: -; cdr3_length: 16
cdr3_aa: CAWSREGYTEAFF; cdr3_nt: TGTGCCTGGAGTAGAGAAGGGTACACTGAAGCTTTCTTT; d_call: -; v_call: TRBV30; j_call: TRBJ1-1; clone_size: few; cdr3_length: 13
cdr3_aa: CASSLSAGGPILGNEQFF; cdr3_nt: TGTGCCAGCAGCTTATCAGCGGGAGGGCCGATCTTGGGAAATGAGCAGTTCTTC; d_call: TRBD2; v_call: TRBV7-6; j_call: TRBJ2-1; clone_size: -; cdr3_length: 18
cdr3_aa: CASSQTDRYSYEQYF; cdr3_nt: TGCGCCAGCAGCCAAACGGACAGGTATTCCTACGAGCAGTACTTC; d_call: TRBD1; v_call: TRBV4-1; j_call: TRBJ2-7; clone_size: few; cdr3_length: 15
cdr3_aa: CASSAKPGAYNEQFF; cdr3_nt: TGTGCCAGCAGCGCTAAGCCCGGGGCCTACAATGAGCAGTTCTTC; d_call: -; v_call: TRBV9; j_call: TRBJ2-1; clone_size: few; cdr3_length: 15
cdr3_aa: CASSNGRVYEQYF; cdr3_nt: TGTGCCAGCAGCAACGGCAGGGTTTACGAGCAGTACTTC; d_call: -; v_call: TRBV7-9; j_call: TRBJ2-7; clone_size: -; cdr3_length: 13
cdr3_aa: CASKQDRAAANEQFF; cdr3_nt: TGTGCCAGCAAACAGGACAGGGCGGCCGCCAATGAGCAGTTCTTC; d_call: TRBD1; v_call: TRBV12-3/TRBV12-4; j_call: TRBJ2-1; clone_size: few; cdr3_length: 15
cdr3_aa: CASSLILAGVNTGELFF; cdr3_nt: TGTGCCAGCAGTTTAATCCTAGCGGGAGTTAACACCGGGGAGCTGTTTTTT; d_call: TRBD2; v_call: TRBV27; j_call: TRBJ2-2; clone_size: -; cdr3_length: 17
cdr3_aa: CASIAQDNLGTQYF; cdr3_nt: TGTGCCAGCATAGCTCAGGACAACCTTGGGACCCAGTACTTC; d_call: -; v_call: TRBV5-6; j_call: TRBJ2-5; clone_size: -; cdr3_length: 14
cdr3_aa: CSVESGAITDTQYF; cdr3_nt: TGCAGCGTCGAGTCAGGGGCCATCACAGATACGCAGTATTTT; d_call: -; v_call: TRBV29-1; j_call: TRBJ2-3; clone_size: -; cdr3_length: 14
cdr3_aa: CASSLRQASTDTQYF; cdr3_nt: TGCGCCAGCAGCCTTCGACAGGCCAGCACAGATACGCAGTATTTT; d_call: -; v_call: TRBV4-1; j_call: TRBJ2-3; clone_size: -; cdr3_length: 15
cdr3_aa: CASSSQGYPGDTQYF; cdr3_nt: TGTGCCAGCAGCTCACAGGGGTACCCTGGGGATACGCAGTATTTT; d_call: TRBD1; v_call: TRBV11-2; j_call: TRBJ2-3; clone_size: -; cdr3_length: 15
cdr3_aa: CASSQDEARVVSAKNIQYF; cdr3_nt: TGTGCCAGCAGCCAAGATGAGGCGAGGGTCGTTTCGGCCAAAAACATTCAGTACTTC; d_call: -; v_call: TRBV14; j_call: TRBJ2-4; clone_size: -; cdr3_length: 19
cdr3_aa: CASSWTDQETQYF; cdr3_nt: TGTGCCAGCAGCTGGACAGACCAAGAGACCCAGTACTTC; d_call: -; v_call: TRBV7-6; j_call: TRBJ2-5; clone_size: -; cdr3_length: 13
cdr3_aa: CASSLTGSFGKLFF; cdr3_nt: TGTGCCAGCAGTTTAACAGGGTCCTTTGGAAAACTGTTTTTT; d_call: -; v_call: TRBV12-3/TRBV12-4; j_call: TRBJ1-4; clone_size: -; cdr3_length: 14
cdr3_aa: CASSQALGLAVGKVGELFF; cdr3_nt: TGCGCCAGCAGCCAAGCCCTTGGACTAGCGGTGGGGAAGGTCGGGGAGCTGTTTTTT; d_call: TRBD2; v_call: TRBV4-3; j_call: TRBJ2-2; clone_size: few; cdr3_length: 19
cdr3_aa: CASSVQTSGAYWEQFF; cdr3_nt: TGTGCCAGCAGCGTACAAACTAGCGGGGCTTATTGGGAGCAGTTCTTC; d_call: TRBD2; v_call: TRBV9; j_call: TRBJ2-1; clone_size: -; cdr3_length: 16
cdr3_aa: CAISEFIGSGANVLTF; cdr3_nt: TGTGCCATCAGTGAGTTTATTGGGTCGGGGGCCAACGTCCTGACTTTC; d_call: -; v_call: TRBV10-3; j_call: TRBJ2-6; clone_size: -; cdr3_length: 16
cdr3_aa: CASSTTSGGFYNEQFF; cdr3_nt: TGTGCCAGCAGCACCACTAGCGGGGGATTCTACAATGAGCAGTTCTTC; d_call: TRBD2; v_call: TRBV7-9; j_call: TRBJ2-1; clone_size: few; cdr3_length: 16
cdr3_aa: CASSHSTGNTDTQYF; cdr3_nt: TGTGCCAGCAGCCACAGTACAGGGAACACAGATACGCAGTATTTT; d_call: -; v_call: TRBV7-9; j_call: TRBJ2-3; clone_size: -; cdr3_length: 15
cdr3_aa: CASSQATFAYGYTF; cdr3_nt: TGCGCCAGCAGCCAAGCTACGTTCGCTTATGGCTACACCTTC; d_call: -; v_call: TRBV4-1; j_call: TRBJ1-2; clone_size: -; cdr3_length: 14
cdr3_aa: CASSFGGNQPQHF; cdr3_nt: TGTGCCAGCAGTTTTGGCGGGAATCAGCCCCAGCATTTT; d_call: -; v_call: TRBV12-3/TRBV12-4; j_call: TRBJ1-5; clone_size: -; cdr3_length: 13
cdr3_aa: CASSLSGPLPAGADEQFF; cdr3_nt: TGCGCCAGCAGCTTGTCAGGCCCACTCCCCGCCGGGGCGGATGAGCAGTTCTTC; d_call: -; v_call: TRBV5-1; j_call: TRBJ2-1; clone_size: -; cdr3_length: 18
cdr3_aa: CSARRQQETQYF; cdr3_nt: TGCAGTGCTAGAAGACAGCAAGAGACCCAGTACTTC; d_call: -; v_call: TRBV20-1; j_call: TRBJ2-5; clone_size: -; cdr3_length: 12
cdr3_aa: CASRQGETGELFF; cdr3_nt: TGTGCCAGCAGACAGGGGGAAACCGGGGAGCTGTTTTTT; d_call: TRBD1; v_call: TRBV6-1; j_call: TRBJ2-2; clone_size: -; cdr3_length: 13
cdr3_aa: CSATGTTSYEQYF; cdr3_nt: TGCAGTGCTACAGGGACGACCTCCTACGAGCAGTACTTC; d_call: -; v_call: TRBV20-1; j_call: TRBJ2-7; clone_size: few; cdr3_length: 13
cdr3_aa: CASSSGTGGPYEQYF; cdr3_nt: TGCGCCAGCAGCTCCGGGACAGGGGGACCCTACGAGCAGTACTTC; d_call: TRBD1; v_call: TRBV5-1; j_call: TRBJ2-7; clone_size: -; cdr3_length: 15
cdr3_aa: CASSRQPPPTSGTYNEQFF; cdr3_nt: TGCGCCAGCAGCCGCCAGCCCCCCCCGACTAGCGGGACCTACAATGAGCAGTTCTTC; d_call: TRBD2; v_call: TRBV4-3; j_call: TRBJ2-1; clone_size: -; cdr3_length: 19
cdr3_aa: CASRTDGRTTNEKLFF; cdr3_nt: TGTGCCAGCAGAACGGACGGACGTACAACTAATGAAAAACTGTTTTTT; d_call: -; v_call: TRBV6-6; j_call: TRBJ1-4; clone_size: -; cdr3_length: 16
cdr3_aa: CASSLVGTGSEQYF; cdr3_nt: TGTGCCAGCAGTTTAGTTGGGACAGGGAGCGAGCAGTACTTC; d_call: TRBD1; v_call: TRBV12-3/TRBV12-4; j_call: TRBJ2-7; clone_size: -; cdr3_length: 14
cdr3_aa: CASLIAGGYGYTF; cdr3_nt: TGTGCCAGCCTCATTGCGGGTGGCTATGGCTACACCTTC; d_call: -; v_call: TRBV12-3/TRBV12-4; j_call: TRBJ1-2; clone_size: -; cdr3_length: 13
cdr3_aa: CASSVGTGQGAMNTGELFF; cdr3_nt: TGTGCCAGCAGCGTCGGAACTGGACAGGGCGCGATGAACACCGGGGAGCTGTTTTTT; d_call: TRBD1; v_call: TRBV9; j_call: TRBJ2-2; clone_size: few; cdr3_length: 19
cdr3_aa: CASSYSTSGYEQYF; cdr3_nt: TGTGCCAGCAGTTACTCGACTAGCGGATACGAGCAGTACTTC; d_call: TRBD2; v_call: TRBV6-5; j_call: TRBJ2-7; clone_size: few; cdr3_length: 14
cdr3_aa: CASSPGWGSNQPQHF; cdr3_nt: TGCGCCAGCAGCCCAGGATGGGGGAGCAATCAGCCCCAGCATTTT; d_call: -; v_call: TRBV5-1; j_call: TRBJ1-5; clone_size: few; cdr3_length: 15